Given below is one T cell receptor (beta chain) in context. Its antigen is not identified. This CDR3 region has 16 residues. V lost 5 bases and J 6 bases, leaving 19 bases between the germline ends. Germline-derived CDR1 and CDR2 are SGHTA and FQGNSA. TCRdb keeps only in-frame clones here, not all; method: immunoSEQ multiplex PCR. The sample carries about 29,000 clones, roughly 86% recorded once. The entry originates in a study of lymphopenia after photon versus proton radiotherapy. Overall study findings and caveats: Oligoclonal CD8+ Temra expansion after nadir drove photon patients' diversity drop. Post-nadir TCR diversity decline inversely tracked overall survival among those who died. Proton therapy kept repertoires fairly stable, unlike photons, which gained effector/memory cells. Authors raise, but do not show, better survival with proton therapy.

V and J are TRBV7-2 and TRBJ2-2; possibly TRBD1 for D (5 bases). The sample consisted of peripheral blood, taken from a patient treated with proton-based radiotherapy. The TCR sequence derives from a woman aged 60-75 years with cholangiocarcinoma. Some clones in this sample may be carry-over from other donors' samples. The CDR3 bases are TGTGCCAGCAGCCCCAGGGTGTTGGGCAGTCCCGGGGAGCTGTTTTTT. Residues: CASSPRVLGSPGELFF.